The 12 T cell receptor beta chains in this list originate from one sample, sequenced in a study of blood T cells in healthy people across ages (dated by TCRdb to 2013 to 2016). The library was built by means of 5' RACE. This sample was sequenced with an Illumina HiSeq 2500. A second PCR of roughly 6 to 11 cycles was performed with a sample-barcoded 5' primer and a J-beta primer mix. TCRdb's own reprocessing of the public reads used fastp at Q25 and MiXCR and kept productive beta chains. Rows matching on CDR3 protein sequence are summarized as one entry with the most common DNA and genes. This sample lists some 1.5 million distinct CDR3 sequences; roughly 43% were detected once. The biggest ten clones account for roughly 3.7% of the sample. The source material was blood. The receptor source for this set is a woman aged 18-30 years in good health.

This clonotype was seen just once. The gene calls are TRBV25-1 and TRBJ2-7; a weak D match, TRBD2 (6 bases). There are 14 residues in the CDR3. V was shortened by 5 bases and J by 6 bases, with 17 bases between the two germline ends. Germline loops: CDR1 MGHDK, CDR2 SYGVNS. The CDR3 is CASSSPGSPGEQYF. CDR3 bases: TGTGCCAGCAGTTCCCCCGGGAGCCCGGGCGAGCAGTACTTC.

This chain connects TRBV20-1 to TRBJ2-4; 13 bases fit TRBD2. The J call may be incorrect, as the DNA end agrees better with TRBJ2-7. Germline lookup yields CDR1 DFQATT and CDR2 SNEGSKA (reference sequence). This CDR3 region has 18 residues. In DNA form, the CDR3 reads TGCAGTGCTAGAGATCGACTAGCGGGAGGAGGGGGCCTCTACGAGCAGTACTTC. Protein sequence: CSARDRLAGGGGLYEQYF.

This chain connects TRBV4-3 to TRBJ2-5, with 9 bases aligning to TRBD2. After removal of 1 base from V and 11 bases from J, the junction contained 14 bases not matched to a gene. Germline V CDR1 and CDR2: LGHNA, YSLEER. The CDR3 extends over 16 amino acids. CDR3 residues: CASSQGTSGGYNGQYF. As DNA, the CDR3 is TGCGCCAGCAGCCAAGGGACCAGCGGGGGGTACAATGGGCAGTACTTC.

A few counts support this clonotype. The chain has TRBV6-2 or TRBV6-3 and TRBJ2-7, with 9 bases identical to TRBD1. V gave up 4 bases and J gave up 5 bases; unmatched junction bases: 9. Germline lookup yields CDR1 MNHEY and CDR2 SVGEGT. The CDR3 has 15 amino acids. The CDR3 DNA is TGTGCCAGCAGTTTCCCCGGGACAGGGTCTAACGAGCAGTACTTC. Translated, it gives CASSFPGTGSNEQYF.

The chain joins TRBV9 to TRBJ1-2; D possibly corresponds to TRBD1 (5 bases). Trimming pared 0 bases from V and 5 bases from J, leaving 11 bases between. Germline V gives CDR1 SGDLS, CDR2 YYNGEE. The CDR3 contains 14 residues. CDR3 DNA: TGTGCCAGCAGCGTAGATTTCAGGGCTTATGGCTACACCTTC. Translation: CASSVDFRAYGYTF.

This chain connects TRBV12-3 or TRBV12-4 to TRBJ1-4; D might be TRBD1 (5 bases). Between the trimmed V and J ends, which lost 3 bases and 4 bases, there was a span of 9 bases. This CDR3 spans 14 amino acids. CDR3 residues: CASSLTAYNEKLFF. CDR3 coding DNA: TGTGCCAGCAGTTTGACAGCCTATAATGAAAAACTGTTTTTT.

This clonotype appeared many times. The chain employs TRBV2 and TRBJ2-7, with D possibly matching TRBD1 (6 bases). Germline V CDR1 and CDR2: SNHLY, FYNNEI. Deletions cut 4 bases from V and 0 bases from J, with 13 bases between. CDR3 length: 15 residues. CDR3 loop: CASSVGTTLSYEQYF. CDR3 coding DNA: TGTGCCAGCAGTGTCGGGACAACCCTCTCCTACGAGCAGTACTTC.

This clonotype has at least ten counts. The chain couples TRBV30 to TRBJ2-1; TRBD2 is a possible D gene (5 bases). Per the germline V gene, CDR1 is GTSNPN and CDR2 is SVGIG (reference sequence). There are 12 residues in the CDR3. V was cut by 0 bases and J by 15 bases, with 15 bases left in between. CDR3 sequence: CAWSVIGLALFF. CDR3 coding DNA: TGTGCCTGGAGTGTAATAGGGCTAGCCCTGTTCTTC.

This clonotype was found many times. The V gene is TRBV7-9, the J gene TRBJ2-7, with D possibly being TRBD1 (6 bases). The CDR3 spans 17 residues. Germline V gene lookup returns CDR1 SEHNR and CDR2 FQNEAQ (reference sequence). Trimming took off 4 bases at V and 0 bases at J, with 19 bases between the two ends. CDR3 bases: TGTGCCAGCAGCTCCTACAGCCTTCGGGACAACTCCTACGAGCAGTACTTC. Its translation: CASSSYSLRDNSYEQYF. Looking up the rest from reference TRBV7-9 and TRBJ2-7 gives the full variable domain: DTGVSQNPRHKITKRGQNVTFRCDPISEHNRLYWYRQTLGQGPEFLTYFQNEAQLEKSRLLSDRFSAERPKGSFSTLEIQRTEQGDSAMYLCASSSYSLRDNSYEQYFGPGTRLTVT.

This clonotype has only a few counts. V is TRBV28 and J is TRBJ2-1; 10 bases agree with TRBD2. CDR3 length equals 16 residues. V dropped 4 bases and J dropped 7; count of bases not matched to a gene: 10. Germline values: CDR1 MDHEN, CDR2 SYDVKM. The CDR3 loop is CASSYGASGRENEQFF. CDR3 in DNA: TGTGCCAGCAGTTACGGGGCTAGCGGGAGAGAAAATGAGCAGTTCTTC.

This chain connects TRBV29-1 to TRBJ2-3; 12 nucleotides line up with TRBD2. Germline loops: CDR1 SQVTM, CDR2 ANQGSEA. J gave up 1 base and V 6 bases, and 11 bases lay outside the gene matches. This CDR3 comprises 17 residues. CDR3 loop: CSVARLAGDSRTDTQYF. CDR3 in DNA: TGCAGCGTGGCCCGACTAGCGGGAGATAGCCGCACAGATACGCAGTATTTT.

The chain has TRBV5-1 and TRBJ1-1; D gene uncertain. The CDR3 loop spans 14 amino acids. Germline CDR1 SGHRS, CDR2 YFSETQ. The V end lost 4 bases, the J end lost 7 bases, and 17 bases lay between the germline ends. The CDR3 here is CASSPGRSRDEAFF. CDR3 coding DNA: TGCGCCAGCAGCCCCGGACGGTCCCGGGATGAAGCTTTCTTT.